The 22 T cell receptor beta chains given below trace back to one sample, sequenced in a study of cytomegalovirus exposure and HLA in healthy donors. The PCR had 60 Vbeta and 13 Jbeta primers. Some clones are missing from TCRdb's copy, which holds only in-frame ones; the method was immunoSEQ multiplex PCR. The sample has roughly 180,000 clones; under 80% are singletons. The sample comprised PBMCs. These TCRs come from a woman aged 50 to 65 in good health and CMV-seropositive.

As regards this clone: A read error may account for a junction end that differs from germline. The chain couples TRBV7-9 to TRBJ1-1, with D hard to call. This CDR3 region has 16 residues. Germline CDR1 SEHNR, CDR2 FQNEAQ (reference sequence). CDR3: CAGRPGLPRLNTEAFF. The CDR3 bases are TGTGCCGGCAGACCAGGACTGCCGAGATTGAACACTGAAGCTTTCTTT.

The rearrangement joins TRBV5-4 to TRBJ2-3, with TRBD2 matching over 11 bases. V shed 4 bases, J shed 0 bases, and the junction held 4 bases outside the gene matches. The CDR3 is 16 amino acids. Germline loops: CDR1 SGHNT, CDR2 YYREEE (reference sequence). The CDR3 here is CASSHLAGGSTDTQYF. DNA for the CDR3: TGTGCCAGCAGCCATCTAGCGGGGGGAAGCACAGATACGCAGTATTTT.

The J gene is TRBJ2-7, the V gene TRBV2; a possible D gene is TRBD1 (6 bases). V dropped 4 bases and J dropped 2 bases, with 9 bases sitting between them. This CDR3 contains 13 residues. Looked up from germline, CDR1 is SNHLY and CDR2 is FYNNEI. CDR3 bases: TGTGCCAGCAGTGGATCAGGGGCCTACGAGCAGTACTTC. Protein product: CASSGSGAYEQYF.

This clone was detected a few times. The gene calls are TRBV6-6 and TRBJ1-6, with unresolved D. Looked up from germline, CDR1 is MNHNY and CDR2 is SVGAGI (reference sequence). This CDR3 region has 14 residues. With 2 bases removed from V and 7 bases from J, the gap between germline ends came to 9 bases. The CDR3 is CASSYAGPNSPLHF. The CDR3 DNA reads TGTGCCAGCAGTTACGCGGGCCCCAATTCACCCCTCCACTTT.

This clone turned up a few times. The gene calls are TRBV18 and TRBJ1-3, with D possibly being TRBD1 (6 bases). CDR1 is KGHSH and CDR2 is LQKENI in the germline V gene. V dropped 6 bases and J dropped 1 base, with 10 bases sitting between them. CDR3 length equals 14 residues. This CDR3 is CASSWTESGNTIYF. The DNA of the CDR3 is TGTGCCAGCTCCTGGACAGAGTCTGGAAACACCATATATTTT.

In its sample, this clone was seen a few times. This chain links TRBV25-1 with TRBJ1-2; 8 nucleotides match TRBD1. The CDR3 loop spans 14 amino acids. V was clipped by 3 bases and J by 6 bases; unmatched bases: 6. Germline V gives CDR1 MGHDK, CDR2 SYGVNS. The CDR3 loop reads CASSEGRGRDGYTF. The CDR3 DNA reads as TGTGCCAGCAGTGAGGGCAGGGGGCGGGATGGCTACACCTTC.

This sequence joins TRBV29-1 and TRBJ1-1, with TRBD1 matching 7 bases. J was trimmed by 4 bases and V by 6 bases; bases with no gene match: 11. Germline CDR1 SQVTM, CDR2 ANQGSEA. The CDR3 loop spans 14 amino acids. The CDR3: CSVERQGGRTEAFF. The CDR3 nucleotides are TGCAGCGTGGAGAGACAGGGAGGTCGCACTGAAGCTTTCTTT.

The rearrangement links TRBV6-1 to TRBJ1-5, with a weak D call TRBD1 (5 bases). This CDR3 has 14 amino acids. Germline-derived CDR1 and CDR2 are MNHNS and SASEGT. Trimming stripped 5 bases from V and 6 bases from J, with 14 bases between. CDR3 sequence (DNA): TGTGCCAGCAGTCCTGGGGGGGTGGGTCAGCCCCAGCATTTT. This encodes CASSPGGVGQPQHF.

This clone was recorded a few times. The chain is built from TRBV15 and TRBJ2-1, with D possibly matching TRBD1 (6 bases). This CDR3 is built from 14 residues. Trimming pared 1 base from V and 7 bases from J, leaving 11 bases between. Looked up from germline, CDR1 is LNHNV and CDR2 is YYDKDF (reference sequence). In nucleotides, the CDR3 is TGTGCCACCAGCAGAGCTGCAGGGGAAAATGAGCAGTTCTTC. Protein product: CATSRAAGENEQFF. Drawing the rest from reference TRBV15 and TRBJ2-1, the complete variable domain is DAMVIQNPRYQVTQFGKPVTLSCSQTLNHNVMYWYQQKSSQAPKLLFHYYDKDFNNEADTPDNFQSRRPNTSFCFLDIRSPGLGDTAMYLCATSRAAGENEQFFGPGTRLTVL.

V gene TRBV5-3 combines with J gene TRBJ2-5; D gene unclear. TRBV5-3 is placed among ORFs of uncertain function. The CDR3 is made up of 12 amino acids. Deletions cut 2 bases from V and 5 bases from J, with 7 bases between. The CDR3 DNA is TGTGCCAGAAGCTTCCCCTTGGAGACCCAGTACTTC. This sequence encodes CARSFPLETQYF.

The chain carries TRBV5-1 and TRBJ1-4; the D is unclear. V was trimmed by 0 bases and J by 8 bases, leaving 11 bases between them. Germline-derived CDR1 and CDR2 are SGHRS and YFSETQ. The CDR3 is 14 amino acids. The CDR3 DNA reads as TGCGCCAGCAGCTTGGGCGGGGATCGGGAAAAACTGTTTTTT. Translating it yields CASSLGGDREKLFF.

The rearrangement uses TRBV5-8 and TRBJ1-1; 9 bases are shared with TRBD1. With 2 bases clipped from V and 5 bases from J, the junction kept 4 bases outside the gene matches. This CDR3 contains 14 residues. Germline assignment: CDR1 SGHTS and CDR2 YDEGEE. In nucleotides, the CDR3 is TGTGCCAGCAGCTTACAGGGGGCCCTGACTGAAGCTTTCTTT. Protein sequence: CASSLQGALTEAFF.

The count of this clone is one. The rearrangement joins TRBV13 to TRBJ2-2, with no clear D. The CDR3 runs to 12 residues. Trimming took off 5 bases at V and 7 bases at J, with 8 bases between the two ends. The germline V gene encodes CDR1 PRHDT and CDR2 FYEKMQ (reference sequence). In DNA, the CDR3 is TGTGCCAGCAGCCAGACGGGCGGGGAGCTGTTTTTT. It codes for CASSQTGGELFF.

This clone showed up just once. The genes are TRBV21-1 and TRBJ1-2; TRBD1 reflects the table's D call only, with no check against the DNA. TRBV21-1 represents a pseudogene. The CDR3 is 13 residues long. In DNA form, the CDR3 reads TGTGCCAGCAGCGACCCGGGACAGGGTTTAATCACCTTC. Protein sequence: CASSDPGQGLITF.

This clone was found a few times. This chain connects TRBV5-4 to TRBJ2-1; 14 bases match TRBD2. The CDR3 runs 17 residues. The germline V gene encodes CDR1 SGHNT and CDR2 YYREEE (reference sequence). The J segment lost 3 bases and the V segment lost 5 bases, leaving 7 bases of the junction unmatched. The CDR3 sequence is CASSRGLAGADYNEQFF. The CDR3 DNA sequence: TGTGCCAGCAGTCGGGGACTAGCGGGGGCCGACTACAATGAGCAGTTCTTC.

The V call is TRBV6-1, the J call TRBJ2-7; TRBD2 might be the D (7 bases). V lost 4 bases and J 2 bases, leaving 15 bases between the germline ends. This CDR3 comprises 15 residues. Germline V gives CDR1 MNHNS, CDR2 SASEGT. DNA of the CDR3: TGTGCCAGCAGTGTTCGAGGGGGGGCCGCCTACGAGCAGTACTTC. It yields the protein CASSVRGGAAYEQYF.

V usage is TRBV7-8 and J usage is TRBJ1-3; D possibly corresponds to TRBD1 (5 bases). CDR1 is SGHVS, CDR2 FQNEAQ, per germline. This CDR3 has 16 residues. V lost 6 bases to trimming and J lost 3 bases, with 18 bases between them. CDR3 residues: CASRQIPGGGGNTIYF. As DNA, the CDR3 is TGTGCCAGCAGACAAATCCCCGGGGGGGGTGGAAACACCATATATTTT.

This clone has just a few counts. This chain links TRBV6-1 with TRBJ2-7, with 12 bases that match TRBD1. V shed 3 bases and J 5 bases; nucleotides not matched to a gene: 2. The CDR3 sequence is 14 residues long. The V gene's germline CDR1 is MNHNS and CDR2 SASEGT. The DNA for the CDR3 is TGTGCCAGCAGTGAGGGACAGGGGGCGGACGAGCAGTACTTC. Its translation: CASSEGQGADEQYF.

This chain joins TRBV29-1 and TRBJ1-1, with TRBD1 as a possible D gene (6 bases). The V and J ends lost 5 bases and 7 bases respectively, with 14 bases between them. Germline values: CDR1 SQVTM, CDR2 ANQGSEA. The CDR3 loop spans 12 amino acids. The CDR3 reads CSVSQGYDEAFF. The CDR3 DNA is TGCAGCGTTTCCCAGGGGTATGATGAAGCTTTCTTT.

V gene TRBV5-5 combines with J gene TRBJ1-5, with a weak D call TRBD1 (6 bases). The V and J ends lost 0 bases and 6 bases respectively, with 13 bases between them. Per germline, CDR1 SGHKS and CDR2 YYEKEE (reference sequence). This CDR3 spans 15 amino acids. Written as DNA, the CDR3 is TGTGCCAGCAGCTTGGAACAGGGCCGAGGTCAGCCCCAGCATTTT. Residues: CASSLEQGRGQPQHF.

This clone was found a few times. One end of the junction varies from germline; a read error may be responsible. The CDR3 sequence is CASSRWTGTEGRIF. The CDR3 DNA is TGTGCCAGCAGCCGATGGACCGGGACAGAGGGGAGGATCTTT. V is TRBV11-2 and J is TRBJ1-1; 7 positions match TRBD1. The CDR3 is 14 amino acids. Germline lookup yields CDR1 SGHAT and CDR2 FQNNGV. Together with reference TRBV11-2 and TRBJ1-1, the CDR3 gives the full variable domain: EAGVAQSPRYKIIEKRQSVAFWCNPISGHATLYWYQQILGQGPKLLIQFQNNGVVDDSQLPKDRFSAERLKGVDSTLKIQPAKLEDSAVYLCASSRWTGTEGRIFGQGTRLTVV.

J is TRBJ2-7 and V is TRBV23-1, with D tentatively TRBD1 (6 bases). TRBV23-1 is an ORF, and what it does is uncertain. The CDR3 is 17 residues long. Trimming stripped 6 bases from V and 3 bases from J, with 24 bases between. CDR3 sequence reads: CASRQHRAAQSYYEQYF. CDR3 coding DNA: TGCGCCAGCAGGCAACACAGGGCCGCCCAATCTTACTACGAGCAGTACTTC.